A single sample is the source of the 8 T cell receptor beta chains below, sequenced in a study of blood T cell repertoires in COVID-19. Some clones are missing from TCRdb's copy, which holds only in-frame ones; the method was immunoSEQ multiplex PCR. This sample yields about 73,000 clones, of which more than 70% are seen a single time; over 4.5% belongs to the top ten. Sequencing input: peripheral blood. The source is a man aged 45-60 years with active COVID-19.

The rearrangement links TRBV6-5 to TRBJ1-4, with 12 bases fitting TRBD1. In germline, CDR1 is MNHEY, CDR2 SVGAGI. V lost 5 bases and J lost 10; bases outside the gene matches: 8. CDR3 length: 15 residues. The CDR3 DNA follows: TGTGCCAGCAGTACAAAAGGGACAGGGGGCGGAAAACTGTTTTTT. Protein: CASSTKGTGGGKLFF.

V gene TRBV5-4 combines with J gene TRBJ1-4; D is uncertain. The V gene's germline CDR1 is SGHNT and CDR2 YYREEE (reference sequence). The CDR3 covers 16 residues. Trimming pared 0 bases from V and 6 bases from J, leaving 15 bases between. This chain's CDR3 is CASSLARGWGDEKLFF. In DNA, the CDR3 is TGTGCCAGCAGCTTGGCCAGAGGGTGGGGTGATGAAAAACTGTTTTTT. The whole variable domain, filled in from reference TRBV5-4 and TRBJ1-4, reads ETGVTQSPTHLIKTRGQQVTLRCSSQSGHNTVSWYQQALGQGPQFIFQYYREEENGRGNFPPRFSGLQFPNYSSELNVNALELDDSALYLCASSLARGWGDEKLFFGSGTQLSVL.

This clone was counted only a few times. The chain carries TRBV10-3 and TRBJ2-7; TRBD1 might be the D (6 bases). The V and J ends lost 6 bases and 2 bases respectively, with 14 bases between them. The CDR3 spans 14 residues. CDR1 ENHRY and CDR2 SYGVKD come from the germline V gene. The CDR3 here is CAIRGAERAYEQYF. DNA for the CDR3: TGTGCCATCAGGGGGGCGGAGAGAGCCTACGAGCAGTACTTC.

CDR3 DNA sequence: TGTGCCAGCAGTTACGGGCGAGGGTCAATCTCTGGCTACACCTTC. Protein sequence: CASSYGRGSISGYTF. The rearrangement uses TRBV6-5 and TRBJ1-2; D is unresolved. This CDR3 has 15 residues. Germline V gives CDR1 MNHEY, CDR2 SVGAGI. V was pared by 2 bases and J by 7 bases, with 17 bases between.

Here the CDR3 reads CASSLGTGVYNEQFF. The CDR3 nucleotides read TGTGCCAGCTCACTAGGGACAGGGGTCTACAATGAGCAGTTCTTC. The chain uses TRBV18 and TRBJ2-1; 10 bases align to TRBD1. The germline V gene has CDR1 KGHSH and CDR2 LQKENI. The trim removed 4 bases at V and 3 bases at J, leaving 3 bases unmatched. This CDR3 comprises 15 residues.

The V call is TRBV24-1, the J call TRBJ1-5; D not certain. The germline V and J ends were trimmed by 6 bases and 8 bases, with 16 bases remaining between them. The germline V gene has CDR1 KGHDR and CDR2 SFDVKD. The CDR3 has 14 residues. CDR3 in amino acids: CATSTARPGEPQHF. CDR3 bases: TGTGCCACCAGTACGGCACGCCCCGGGGAGCCCCAGCATTTT.

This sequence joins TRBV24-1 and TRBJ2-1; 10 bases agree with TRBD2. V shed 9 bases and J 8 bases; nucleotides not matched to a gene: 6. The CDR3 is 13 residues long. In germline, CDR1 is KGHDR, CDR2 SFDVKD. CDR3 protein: CATRPGTSDEQFF. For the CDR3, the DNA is TGTGCCACCCGGCCGGGGACTAGCGATGAGCAGTTCTTC.

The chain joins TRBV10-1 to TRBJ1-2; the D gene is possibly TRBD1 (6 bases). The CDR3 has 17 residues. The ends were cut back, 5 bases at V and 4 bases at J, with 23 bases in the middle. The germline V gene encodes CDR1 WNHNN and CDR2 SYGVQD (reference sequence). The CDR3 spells CASSTLGGGNRPYGYTF. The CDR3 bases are TGCGCCAGCAGTACTTTGGGGGGGGGCAACCGGCCCTATGGCTACACCTTC.